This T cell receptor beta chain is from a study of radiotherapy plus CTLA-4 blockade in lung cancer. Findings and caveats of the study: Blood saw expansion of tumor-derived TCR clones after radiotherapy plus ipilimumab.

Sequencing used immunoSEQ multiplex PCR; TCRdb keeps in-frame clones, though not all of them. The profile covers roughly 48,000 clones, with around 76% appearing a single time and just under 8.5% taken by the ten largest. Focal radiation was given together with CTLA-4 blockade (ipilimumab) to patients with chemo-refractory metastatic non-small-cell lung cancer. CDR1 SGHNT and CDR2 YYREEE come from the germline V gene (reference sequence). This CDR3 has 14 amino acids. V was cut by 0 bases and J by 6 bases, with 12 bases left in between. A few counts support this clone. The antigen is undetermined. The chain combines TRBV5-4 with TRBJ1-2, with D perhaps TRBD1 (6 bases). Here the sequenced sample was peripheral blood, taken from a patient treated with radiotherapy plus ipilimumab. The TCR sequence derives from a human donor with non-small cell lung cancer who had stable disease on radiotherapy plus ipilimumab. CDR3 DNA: TGTGCCAGCAGCTTGGCCAGGGGATTTAATGGCTACACCTTC. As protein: CASSLARGFNGYTF.